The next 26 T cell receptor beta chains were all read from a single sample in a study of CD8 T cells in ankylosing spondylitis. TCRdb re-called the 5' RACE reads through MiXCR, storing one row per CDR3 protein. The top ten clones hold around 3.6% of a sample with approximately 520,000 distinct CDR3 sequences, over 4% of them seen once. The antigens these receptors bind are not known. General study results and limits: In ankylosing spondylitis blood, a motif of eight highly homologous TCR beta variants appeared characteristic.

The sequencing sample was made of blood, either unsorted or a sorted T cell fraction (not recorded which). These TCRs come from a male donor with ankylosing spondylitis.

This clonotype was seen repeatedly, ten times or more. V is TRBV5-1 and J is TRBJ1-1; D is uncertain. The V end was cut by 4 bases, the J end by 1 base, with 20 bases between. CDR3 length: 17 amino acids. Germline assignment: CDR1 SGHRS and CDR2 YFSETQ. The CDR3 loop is CASSQVKVSDGNTEAFF. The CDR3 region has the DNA TGCGCCAGCAGCCAGGTTAAGGTTTCGGACGGGAACACTGAAGCTTTCTTT.

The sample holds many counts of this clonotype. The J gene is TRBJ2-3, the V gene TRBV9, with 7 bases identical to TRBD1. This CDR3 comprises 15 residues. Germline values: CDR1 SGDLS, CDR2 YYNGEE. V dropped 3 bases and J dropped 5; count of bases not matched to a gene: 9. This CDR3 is CASSGAGTVVDTQYF. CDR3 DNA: TGTGCCAGCAGCGGCGCCGGGACAGTAGTAGATACGCAGTATTTT.

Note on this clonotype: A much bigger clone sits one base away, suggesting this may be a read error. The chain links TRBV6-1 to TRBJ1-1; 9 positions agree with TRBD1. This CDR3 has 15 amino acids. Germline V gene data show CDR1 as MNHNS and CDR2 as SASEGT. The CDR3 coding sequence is TGTACCAGCAGGCCGGGACAGGGAGTAAACACTGAAGCTTTCTTT. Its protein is CTSRPGQGVNTEAFF.

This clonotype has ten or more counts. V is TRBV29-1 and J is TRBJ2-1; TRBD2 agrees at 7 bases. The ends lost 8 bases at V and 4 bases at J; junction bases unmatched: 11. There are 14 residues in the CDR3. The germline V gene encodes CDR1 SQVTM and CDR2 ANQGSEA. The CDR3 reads CSTSPAGKYNEQFF. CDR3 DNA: TGCAGCACCAGTCCAGCGGGGAAATACAATGAGCAGTTCTTC.

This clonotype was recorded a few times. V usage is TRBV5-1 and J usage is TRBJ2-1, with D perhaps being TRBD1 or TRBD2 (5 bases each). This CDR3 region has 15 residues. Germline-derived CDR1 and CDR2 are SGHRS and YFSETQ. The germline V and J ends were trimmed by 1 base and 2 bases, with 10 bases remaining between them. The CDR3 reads CASSLMGVPYNEQFF. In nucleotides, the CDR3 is TGCGCCAGCAGCTTGATGGGGGTCCCCTACAATGAGCAGTTCTTC.

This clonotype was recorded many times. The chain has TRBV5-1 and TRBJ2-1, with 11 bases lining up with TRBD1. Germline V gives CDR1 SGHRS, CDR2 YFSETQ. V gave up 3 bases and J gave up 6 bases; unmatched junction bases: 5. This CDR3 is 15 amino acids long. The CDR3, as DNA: TGCGCCAGCAGCTGGCGGGGACAGGGGGTCAATGAGCAGTTCTTC. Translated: CASSWRGQGVNEQFF. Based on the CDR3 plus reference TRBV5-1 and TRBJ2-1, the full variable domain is KAGVTQTPRYLIKTRGQQVTLSCSPISGHRSVSWYQQTPGQGLQFLFEYFSETQRNKGNFPGRFSGRQFSNSRSEMNVSTLELGDSALYLCASSWRGQGVNEQFFGPGTRLTVL.

CDR3 sequence: CASSLEGSSSYNEQFF. In DNA form, the CDR3 reads TGTGCCAGCAGCTTAGAAGGGAGTAGCTCCTACAATGAGCAGTTCTTC. The chain joins TRBV7-2 to TRBJ2-1, with TRBD2 as a possible D gene (5 bases). The germline CDR1 and CDR2 sequences are SGHTA and FQGNSA. The CDR3 extends over 16 amino acids. V gave up 1 base and J gave up 0 bases, with 10 bases separating them.

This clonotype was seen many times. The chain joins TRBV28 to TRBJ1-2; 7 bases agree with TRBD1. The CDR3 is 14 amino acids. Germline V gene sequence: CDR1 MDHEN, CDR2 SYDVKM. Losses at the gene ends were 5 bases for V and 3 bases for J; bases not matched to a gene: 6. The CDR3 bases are TGTGCCAGCAGTACTACAGGGGACTACTATGGCTACACCTTC. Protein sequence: CASSTTGDYYGYTF.

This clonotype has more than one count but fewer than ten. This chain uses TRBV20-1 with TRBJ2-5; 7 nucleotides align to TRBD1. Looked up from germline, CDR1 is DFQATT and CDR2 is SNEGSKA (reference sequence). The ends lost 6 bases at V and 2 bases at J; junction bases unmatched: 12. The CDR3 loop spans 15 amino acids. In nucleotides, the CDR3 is TGCAGTGCCCTCACCCTGGACAGGTTGCAAGAGACCCAGTACTTC. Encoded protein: CSALTLDRLQETQYF.

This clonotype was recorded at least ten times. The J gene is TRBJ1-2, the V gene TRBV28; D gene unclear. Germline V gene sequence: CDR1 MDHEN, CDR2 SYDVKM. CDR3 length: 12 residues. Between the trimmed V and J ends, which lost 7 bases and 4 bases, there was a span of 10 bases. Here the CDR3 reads CASTGEAYGYTF. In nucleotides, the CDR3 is TGTGCCAGCACTGGGGAAGCCTATGGCTACACCTTC.

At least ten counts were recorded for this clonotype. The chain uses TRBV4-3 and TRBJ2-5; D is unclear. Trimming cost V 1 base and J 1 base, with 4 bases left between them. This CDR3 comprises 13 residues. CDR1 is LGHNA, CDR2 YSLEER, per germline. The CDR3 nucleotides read TGCGCCAGCAGCCAAGTGGGCCAAGAGACCCAGTACTTC. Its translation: CASSQVGQETQYF.

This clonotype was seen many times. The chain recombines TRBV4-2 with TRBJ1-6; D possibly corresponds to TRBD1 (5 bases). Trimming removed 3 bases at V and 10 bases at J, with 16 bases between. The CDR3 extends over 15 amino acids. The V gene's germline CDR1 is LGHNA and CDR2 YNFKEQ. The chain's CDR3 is CASSQDRLGGSPLHF. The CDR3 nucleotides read TGTGCCAGCAGCCAGGACCGGCTCGGGGGGTCACCCCTCCACTTT.

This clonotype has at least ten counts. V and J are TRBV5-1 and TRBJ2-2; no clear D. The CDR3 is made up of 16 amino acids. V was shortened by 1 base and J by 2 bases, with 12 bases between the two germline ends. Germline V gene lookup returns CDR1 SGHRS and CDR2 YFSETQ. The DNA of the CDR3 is TGCGCCAGCAGCTTGCCGGCAGGCCAAAACACCGGGGAGCTGTTTTTT. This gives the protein CASSLPAGQNTGELFF.

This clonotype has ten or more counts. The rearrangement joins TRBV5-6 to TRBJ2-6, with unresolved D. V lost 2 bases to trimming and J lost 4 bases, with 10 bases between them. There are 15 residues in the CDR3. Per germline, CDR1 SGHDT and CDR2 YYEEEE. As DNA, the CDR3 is TGTGCCAGCAGCTTAAGGGTAGGAGGGGCCAACGTCCTGACTTTC. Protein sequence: CASSLRVGGANVLTF.

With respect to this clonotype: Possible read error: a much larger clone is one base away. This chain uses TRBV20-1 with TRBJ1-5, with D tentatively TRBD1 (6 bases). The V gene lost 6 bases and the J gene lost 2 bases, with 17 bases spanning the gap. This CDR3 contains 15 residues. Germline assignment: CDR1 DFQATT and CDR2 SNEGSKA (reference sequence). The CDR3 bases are TGCAGTGCGATCCTCCGGACAGTGGGCAATCAGCCCCAGCATTTT. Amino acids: CSAILRTVGNQPQHF.

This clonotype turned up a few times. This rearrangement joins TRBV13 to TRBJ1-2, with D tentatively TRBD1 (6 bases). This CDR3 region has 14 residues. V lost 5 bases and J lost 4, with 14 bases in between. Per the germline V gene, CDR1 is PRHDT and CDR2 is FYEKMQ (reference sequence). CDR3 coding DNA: TGTGCCAGCAGCCCAGGACAGTTAATCTATGGCTACACCTTC. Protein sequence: CASSPGQLIYGYTF. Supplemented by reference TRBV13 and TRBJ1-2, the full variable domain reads AAGVIQSPRHLIKEKRETATLKCYPIPRHDTVYWYQQGPGQDPQFLISFYEKMQSDKGSIPDRFSAQQFSDYHSELNMSSLELGDSALYFCASSPGQLIYGYTFGSGTRLTVV.

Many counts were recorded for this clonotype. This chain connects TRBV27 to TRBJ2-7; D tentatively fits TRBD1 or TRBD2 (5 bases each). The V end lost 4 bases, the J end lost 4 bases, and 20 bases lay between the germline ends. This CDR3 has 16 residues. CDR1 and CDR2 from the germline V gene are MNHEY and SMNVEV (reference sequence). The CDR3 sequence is CASSSSSIRGRYEQYF. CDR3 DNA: TGTGCCAGCAGTTCGTCTTCTATTAGGGGACGGTACGAGCAGTACTTC.

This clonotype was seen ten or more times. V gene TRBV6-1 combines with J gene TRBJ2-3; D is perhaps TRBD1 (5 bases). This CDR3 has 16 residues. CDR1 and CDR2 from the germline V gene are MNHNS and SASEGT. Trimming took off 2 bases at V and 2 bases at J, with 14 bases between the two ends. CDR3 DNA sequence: TGTGCCAGCAGTGAACGTCTTTGGGGCCCCACAGATACGCAGTATTTT. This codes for CASSERLWGPTDTQYF.

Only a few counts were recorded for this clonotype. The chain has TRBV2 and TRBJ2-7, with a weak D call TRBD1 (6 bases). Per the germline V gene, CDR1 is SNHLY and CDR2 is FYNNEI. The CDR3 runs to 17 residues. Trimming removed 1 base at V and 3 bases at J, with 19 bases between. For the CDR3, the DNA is TGTGCCAGCAGTGAAGGTCGCGAGGGGGTACTATACTACGAGCAGTACTTC. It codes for CASSEGREGVLYYEQYF.

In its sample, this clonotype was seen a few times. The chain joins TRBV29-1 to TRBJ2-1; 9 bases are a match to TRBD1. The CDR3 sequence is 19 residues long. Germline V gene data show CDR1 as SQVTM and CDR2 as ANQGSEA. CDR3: CTLGGGQGVRKSSYNEQFF. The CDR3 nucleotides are TGCACTCTTGGGGGGGGACAGGGTGTGCGAAAGAGCTCCTACAATGAGCAGTTCTTC.

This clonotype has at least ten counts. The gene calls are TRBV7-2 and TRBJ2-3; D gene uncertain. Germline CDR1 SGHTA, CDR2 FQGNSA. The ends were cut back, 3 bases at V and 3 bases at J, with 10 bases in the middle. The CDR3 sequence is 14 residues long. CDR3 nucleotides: TGTGCCAGCAGCTTCCGGAGTGGGACAGATACGCAGTATTTT. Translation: CASSFRSGTDTQYF.

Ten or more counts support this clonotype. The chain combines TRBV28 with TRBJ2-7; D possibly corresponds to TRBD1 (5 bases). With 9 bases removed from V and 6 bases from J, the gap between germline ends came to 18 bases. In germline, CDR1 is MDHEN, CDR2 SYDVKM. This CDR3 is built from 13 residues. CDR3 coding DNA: TGTGCCAGTGAGGACAACACCCCTCTCGAGCAGTACTTC. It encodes CASEDNTPLEQYF.

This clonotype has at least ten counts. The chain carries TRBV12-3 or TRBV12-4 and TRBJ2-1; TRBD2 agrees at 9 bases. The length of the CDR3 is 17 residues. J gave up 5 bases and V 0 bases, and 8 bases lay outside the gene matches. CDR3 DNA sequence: TGTGCCAGCAGTTTAGCGATGGGCGGGGGGGCCCACAATGAGCAGTTCTTC. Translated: CASSLAMGGGAHNEQFF.

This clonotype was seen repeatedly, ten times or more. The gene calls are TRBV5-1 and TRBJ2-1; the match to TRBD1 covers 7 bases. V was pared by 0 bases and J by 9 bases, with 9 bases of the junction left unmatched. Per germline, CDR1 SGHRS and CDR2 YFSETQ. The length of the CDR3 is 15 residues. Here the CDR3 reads CASSLAGTVGSEQFF. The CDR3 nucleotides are TGCGCCAGCAGCTTGGCCGGGACAGTAGGATCTGAGCAGTTCTTC.

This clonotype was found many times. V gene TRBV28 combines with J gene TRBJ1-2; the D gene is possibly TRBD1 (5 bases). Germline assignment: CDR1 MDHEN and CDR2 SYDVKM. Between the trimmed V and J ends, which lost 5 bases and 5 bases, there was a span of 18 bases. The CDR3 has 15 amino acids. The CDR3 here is CASSPTTRDRYGYTF. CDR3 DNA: TGTGCCAGCAGTCCGACTACCCGGGACCGATATGGCTACACCTTC.

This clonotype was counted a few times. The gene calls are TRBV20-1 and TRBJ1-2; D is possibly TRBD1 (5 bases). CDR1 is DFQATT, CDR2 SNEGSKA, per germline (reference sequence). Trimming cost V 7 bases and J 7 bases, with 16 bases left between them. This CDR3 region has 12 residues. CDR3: CSGRVEESGYTF. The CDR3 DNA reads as TGCAGTGGCAGGGTAGAGGAGAGTGGCTACACCTTC.